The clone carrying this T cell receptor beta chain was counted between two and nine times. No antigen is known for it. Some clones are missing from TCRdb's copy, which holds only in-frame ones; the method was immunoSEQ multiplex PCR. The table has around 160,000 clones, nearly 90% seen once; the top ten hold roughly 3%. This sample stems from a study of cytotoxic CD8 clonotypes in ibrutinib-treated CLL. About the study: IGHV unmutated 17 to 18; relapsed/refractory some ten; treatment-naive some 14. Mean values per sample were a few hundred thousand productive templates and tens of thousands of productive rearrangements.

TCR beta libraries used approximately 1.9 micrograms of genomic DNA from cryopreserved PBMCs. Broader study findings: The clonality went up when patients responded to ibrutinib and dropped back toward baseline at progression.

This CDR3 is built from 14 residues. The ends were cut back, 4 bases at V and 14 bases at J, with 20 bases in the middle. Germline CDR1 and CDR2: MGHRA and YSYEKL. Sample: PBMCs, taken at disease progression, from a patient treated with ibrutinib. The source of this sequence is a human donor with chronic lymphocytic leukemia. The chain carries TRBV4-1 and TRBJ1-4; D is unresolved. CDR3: CASSPRSGSPPLFF. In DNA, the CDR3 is TGCGCCAGCAGCCCAAGATCGGGATCGCCTCCCCTGTTTTTT.